These T cell receptor beta chains were read from a single sample in a study of response to subunit inactivated influenza vaccine. TCRdb ran MiXCR on the RT-PCR reads and lists one entry per CDR3 protein. The sample holds approximately 680,000 distinct CDR3 sequences, 15% to 17% seen once. Here the sequenced sample was PBMCs from blood, taken about 11 days after vaccination. The receptors were gathered from a man aged 45 to 65 who received an inactivated influenza vaccine. The CDR3 runs from the conserved cysteine through the conserved F or W. Fields, in order: J gene, D gene, V gene, clone size, CDR3 protein, CDR3 DNA. The D gene is left open where the match is weak. Some rows have no size entry. The others give once, few or many, or a class for an expanded clone.

>TRBJ2-3|NA|TRBV20-1|NA
CTSKGDTQYF
TGCACCTCGAAGGGGGATACGCAGTATTTT
>TRBJ1-1|NA|TRBV20-1|NA
CSARKAGLENTEAFF
TGCAGTGCTCGAAAGGCGGGTCTTGAGAACACTGAAGCTTTCTTT
>TRBJ2-7|NA|TRBV3-1|few
CASSRSWQGRIEQYF
TGTGCCAGCAGCCGCAGCTGGCAGGGAAGGATCGAGCAGTACTTC
>TRBJ1-4|NA|TRBV11-2|many
CASSTLRTASNEKLFF
TGTGCCAGCAGCACTCTTAGGACAGCTTCTAATGAAAAACTGTTTTTT
>TRBJ2-6|NA|TRBV30|NA
CAWSGPGANVLTF
TGTGCCTGGAGTGGACCCGGGGCCAACGTCCTGACTTTC
>TRBJ2-3|NA|TRBV9|few
CASSIRAGQADTQYF
TGTGCCAGCAGCATCAGGGCTGGGCAGGCAGATACGCAGTATTTT
>TRBJ2-3|NA|TRBV7-2|few
CASSLMGGSTDTQYF
TGTGCCAGCAGCTTAATGGGCGGGTCGACAGATACGCAGTATTTT
>TRBJ2-5|NA|TRBV7-8|few
CASSPFPQGYQETQYF
TGTGCCAGCAGCCCCTTTCCGCAGGGGTACCAAGAGACCCAGTACTTC
>TRBJ2-7|NA|TRBV6-1|NA
CASSPMGSSYEQYF
TGTGCCAGCAGTCCCATGGGAAGCTCCTACGAGCAGTACTTC
>TRBJ1-1|NA|TRBV5-1|NA
CASSLGGITTEAFF
TGCGCCAGCAGCTTGGGAGGGATAACCACTGAAGCTTTCTTT
>TRBJ2-2|TRBD1|TRBV20-1|few
CSANDRDAGELFF
TGCAGTGCTAACGACAGGGATGCCGGGGAGCTGTTTTTT
>TRBJ2-3|TRBD1|TRBV29-1|NA
CSVARTGAPLDTQYF
TGCAGCGTTGCACGGACAGGGGCACCCTTAGATACGCAGTATTTT
>TRBJ2-2|NA|TRBV10-3|few
CAIRPSNTGELFF
TGTGCCATCAGACCTAGTAACACCGGGGAGCTGTTTTTT
>TRBJ2-7|TRBD1|TRBV5-1|NA
CASSRQGSTYEQYF
TGCGCCAGCAGCAGACAGGGTAGTACCTACGAGCAGTACTTC
>TRBJ2-2|NA|TRBV10-3|NA
CAISVSASIATGELFF
TGTGCCATCAGTGTCTCAGCAAGCATAGCGACCGGGGAGCTGTTTTTT
>TRBJ2-1|TRBD1|TRBV7-8|NA
CASSHGRQGFNEQFF
TGTGCCAGCAGCCATGGGAGACAGGGCTTCAATGAGCAGTTCTTC
>TRBJ2-5|NA|TRBV5-1|NA
CASSWDSGGGETQYF
TGCGCCAGCAGCTGGGACTCTGGAGGCGGAGAGACCCAGTACTTC
>TRBJ2-1|NA|TRBV19|NA
CASSIQYGEQFF
TGTGCCAGTAGTATACAGTATGGTGAGCAGTTCTTC
>TRBJ1-6|NA|TRBV4-3|NA
CASSQKTAGAYNSPLHF
TGCGCCAGCAGCCAAAAGACGGCGGGAGCTTATAATTCACCCCTCCACTTT
>TRBJ1-1|NA|TRBV10-3|few
CASGRMNTEAFF
TGTGCCAGCGGACGAATGAACACTGAAGCTTTCTTT
>TRBJ2-5|TRBD2|TRBV5-1|few
CASSLVGAGVGETQYF
TGCGCCAGCAGCTTGGTTGGAGCGGGAGTGGGTGAGACCCAGTACTTC
>TRBJ1-1|NA|TRBV30|many
CAWSLDTEAFF
TGTGCCTGGAGTCTGGACACTGAAGCTTTCTTT
>TRBJ2-1|TRBD2|TRBV20-1|once
CSANAGGQVGYNEQFF
TGCAGTGCCAACGCGGGGGGTCAGGTGGGCTACAATGAGCAGTTCTTC
>TRBJ1-6|NA|TRBV7-8|many
CASSTSKWGNNSPLHF
TGTGCCAGCAGCACATCTAAGTGGGGTAATAATTCACCCCTCCACTTT
>TRBJ2-3|NA|TRBV12-5|many
CASGSGSTDTQYF
TGTGCTAGTGGAAGCGGTAGCACAGATACGCAGTATTTT
>TRBJ2-1|NA|TRBV4-3|few
CASSQDLGLSSYNEQFF
TGCGCCAGCAGCCAAGATCTTGGGTTAAGCTCCTACAATGAGCAGTTCTTC